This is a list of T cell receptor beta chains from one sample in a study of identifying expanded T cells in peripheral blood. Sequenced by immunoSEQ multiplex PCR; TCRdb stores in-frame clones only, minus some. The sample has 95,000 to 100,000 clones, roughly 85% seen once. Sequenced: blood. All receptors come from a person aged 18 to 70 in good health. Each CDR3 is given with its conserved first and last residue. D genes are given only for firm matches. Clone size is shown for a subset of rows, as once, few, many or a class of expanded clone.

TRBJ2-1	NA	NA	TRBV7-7	CASSLSGGPYNEQFF	TGTGCCAGCAGCTTATCCGGGGGCCCGTACAATGAGCAGTTCTTC
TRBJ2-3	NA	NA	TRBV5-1	CASSYGGRPSTDTQYF	TGCGCCAGCAGCTATGGCGGCAGACCTAGCACAGATACGCAGTATTTT
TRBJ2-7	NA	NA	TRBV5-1	CASSPLQGLSYEQYF	TGCGCCAGCAGCCCCTTGCAGGGCCTCTCCTACGAGCAGTACTTC
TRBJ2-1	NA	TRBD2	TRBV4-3	CASSPISGGYNEQFF	TGCGCCAGCAGCCCTATTAGCGGGGGGTACAATGAGCAGTTCTTC
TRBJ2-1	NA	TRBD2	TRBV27	CASSLSSRLAGGAINEQFF	TGTGCCAGCAGTTTATCGTCTCGCTTAGCGGGGGGGGCGATCAATGAGCAGTTCTTC
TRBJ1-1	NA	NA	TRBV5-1	CASSLALMNTEAFF	TGCGCCAGCAGTCTGGCACTTATGAACACTGAAGCTTTCTTT
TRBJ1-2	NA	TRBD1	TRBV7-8	CASSIDRGRANYGYTF	TGTGCCAGCAGCATTGACAGGGGACGTGCTAACTATGGCTACACCTTC
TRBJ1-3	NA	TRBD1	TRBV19	CASSPGTANTIYF	TGTGCCAGTAGTCCCGGGACAGCAAACACCATATATTTT
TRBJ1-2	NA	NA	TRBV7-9	CASTPQGTGGYTF	TGTGCCAGCACCCCACAGGGTACTGGGGGCTACACCTTC
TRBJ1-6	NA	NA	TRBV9	CASSVAVTGSYNSPLHF	TGTGCCAGCAGCGTAGCGGTCACCGGCTCCTATAATTCACCCCTCCACTTT
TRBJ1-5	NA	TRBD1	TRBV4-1	CASSRTGGSNQPQHF	TGCGCCAGCAGCCGCACAGGGGGCTCCAATCAGCCCCAGCATTTT
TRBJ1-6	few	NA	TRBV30	CAWSSQNSPLHF	TGTGCCTGGAGTAGTCAAAATTCACCCCTCCACTTT
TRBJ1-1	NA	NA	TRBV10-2	CASSENTGGTEAFF	TGCGCCAGCAGTGAGAACACCGGGGGCACTGAAGCTTTCTTT
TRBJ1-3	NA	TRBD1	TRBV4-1	CASSLIAGTGIYF	TGCGCCAGCAGCCTAATCGCCGGGACAGGGATATATTTT
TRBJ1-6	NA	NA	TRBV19	CASSSPGQGNSPLHF	TGTGCCAGTAGTTCGCCGGGGCAAGGTAATTCACCCCTCCACTTT
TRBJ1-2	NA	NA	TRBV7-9	CASSFPGTIPTGPDYGYTF	TGTGCCAGCAGCTTCCCCGGGACGATCCCGACAGGCCCGGACTATGGCTACACCTTC
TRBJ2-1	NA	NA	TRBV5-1	CASSLSASANGREQFF	TGCGCCAGCAGCTTGAGTGCTAGCGCCAATGGGCGGGAGCAGTTCTTC
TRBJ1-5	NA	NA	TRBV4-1	CASSLEQINQPQHF	TGCGCCAGCAGCCTGGAACAGATCAATCAGCCCCAGCATTTT
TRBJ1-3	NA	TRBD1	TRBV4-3	CASSQEIQGAAGNTIYF	TGCGCCAGCAGCCAAGAAATCCAGGGGGCGGCTGGAAACACCATATATTTT
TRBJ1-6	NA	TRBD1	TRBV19	CASSVQGGGSYNSPLHF	TGTGCCAGTAGTGTCCAGGGGGGTGGATCCTATAATTCACCCCTCCACTTT
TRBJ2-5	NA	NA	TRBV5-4	CATRSGNQETQYF	TGTGCCACCCGCAGCGGAAACCAAGAGACCCAGTACTTC
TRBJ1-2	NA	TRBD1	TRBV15	CATSVGTGRGYTF	TGTGCCACCAGCGTCGGGACAGGACGAGGCTACACCTTC
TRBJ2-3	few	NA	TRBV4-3	CASSQAPPRGEATDTQYF	TGCGCCAGCAGCCAAGCCCCCCCAAGGGGGGAAGCAACAGATACGCAGTATTTT
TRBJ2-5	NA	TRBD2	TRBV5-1	CASRRETSGGQETQYF	TGCGCCAGCAGGCGAGAGACTAGCGGGGGCCAAGAGACCCAGTACTTC
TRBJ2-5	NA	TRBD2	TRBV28	CASSWRAGGPQETQYF	TGTGCCAGCAGTTGGAGAGCGGGGGGCCCCCAAGAGACCCAGTACTTC
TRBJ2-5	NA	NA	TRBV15	CATSRDHGAEETQYF	TGTGCCACCAGCAGAGATCACGGGGCAGAAGAGACCCAGTACTTC
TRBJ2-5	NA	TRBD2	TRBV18	CASSPMASGGDQETQYF	TGTGCCAGCTCACCAATGGCTAGCGGGGGGGACCAAGAGACCCAGTACTTC
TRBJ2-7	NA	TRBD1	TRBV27	CASSLSWDSSYEQYF	TGTGCCAGCAGTTTGTCCTGGGACAGCTCCTACGAGCAGTACTTC
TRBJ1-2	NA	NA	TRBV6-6	CASSYTREGGYTF	TGTGCCAGCAGTTACACAAGGGAAGGAGGCTACACCTTC
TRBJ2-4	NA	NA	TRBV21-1	CASSKNPAGGLAKNIQYF	TGTGCCAGCAGCAAAAACCCCGCAGGGGGCTTAGCCAAAAACATTCAGTACTTC